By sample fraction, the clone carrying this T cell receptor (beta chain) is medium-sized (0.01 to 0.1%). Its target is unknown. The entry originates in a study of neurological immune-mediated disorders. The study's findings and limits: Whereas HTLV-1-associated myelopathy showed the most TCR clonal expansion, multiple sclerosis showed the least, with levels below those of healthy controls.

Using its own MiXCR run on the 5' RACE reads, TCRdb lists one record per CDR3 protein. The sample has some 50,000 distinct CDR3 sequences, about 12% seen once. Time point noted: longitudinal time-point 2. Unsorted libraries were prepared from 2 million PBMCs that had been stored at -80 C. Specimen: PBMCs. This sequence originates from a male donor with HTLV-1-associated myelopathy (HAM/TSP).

The CDR3 loop is CSASRILGNQPQHF. CDR3 bases: TGCAGTGCCAGTCGGATCTTGGGAAATCAGCCCCAGCATTTT. The chain carries TRBV20-1 and TRBJ1-5; D ambiguous. V was trimmed by 6 bases and J by 4 bases, leaving 16 bases between them. This CDR3 contains 14 residues. CDR1 is DFQATT, CDR2 SNEGSKA, per germline (reference sequence).